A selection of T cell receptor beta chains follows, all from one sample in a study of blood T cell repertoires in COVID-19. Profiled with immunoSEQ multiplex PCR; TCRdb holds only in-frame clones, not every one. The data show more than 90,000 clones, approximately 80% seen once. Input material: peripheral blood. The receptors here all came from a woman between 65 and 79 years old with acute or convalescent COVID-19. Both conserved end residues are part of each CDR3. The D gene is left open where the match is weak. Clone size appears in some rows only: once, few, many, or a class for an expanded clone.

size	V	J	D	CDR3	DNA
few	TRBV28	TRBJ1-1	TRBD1	CASSLRGQGAEAFF	TGTGCCAGCAGTCTCCGAGGACAGGGGGCTGAAGCTTTCTTT
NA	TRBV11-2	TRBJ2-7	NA	CASSTPGTLYEQYF	TGTGCCAGCAGCACCCCAGGTACCTTATACGAGCAGTACTTC
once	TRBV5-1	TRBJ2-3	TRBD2	CASSPTPGLAGSTDTQYF	TGCGCCAGCAGCCCCACCCCGGGACTAGCGGGGTCGACAGATACGCAGTATTTT
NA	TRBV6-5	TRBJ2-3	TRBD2	CAIKREGTDTQYF	TGTGCTATCAAGCGGGAGGGGACAGATACGCAGTATTTT
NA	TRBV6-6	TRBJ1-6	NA	CASSWGESRNSPLHF	TGTGCCAGCAGTTGGGGGGAATCCAGGAATTCACCCCTCCACTTT
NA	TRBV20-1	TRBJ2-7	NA	CSASLTGRNEQYF	TGCAGTGCTAGTTTAACGGGGAGGAACGAGCAGTACTTC
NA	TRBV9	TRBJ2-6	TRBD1	CASNPGTASGANVLTF	TGTGCCAGCAACCCAGGGACAGCTTCTGGGGCCAACGTCCTGACTTTC
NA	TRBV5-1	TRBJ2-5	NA	CASSFGGGARETQYF	TGCGCCAGCAGCTTTGGTGGGGGGGCCAGGGAGACCCAGTACTTC
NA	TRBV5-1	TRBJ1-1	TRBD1	CASSPSPGGNMNTEAFF	TGCGCCAGCAGCCCTTCGCCAGGGGGCAACATGAACACTGAAGCTTTCTTT
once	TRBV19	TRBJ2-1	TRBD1	CASRARDSYNEQFF	TGTGCCAGTAGGGCCAGGGACAGTTACAATGAGCAGTTCTTC
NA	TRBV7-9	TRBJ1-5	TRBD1	CASSRDRGHNQPQHF	TGTGCCAGCAGCCGGGACAGGGGGCACAATCAGCCCCAGCATTTT
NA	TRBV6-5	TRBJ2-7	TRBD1	CASGTDFYEQYF	TGTGCCAGCGGGACAGACTTCTACGAGCAGTACTTC
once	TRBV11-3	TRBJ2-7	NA	CASTKILYEQYF	TGTGCCAGCACAAAGATACTCTACGAGCAGTACTTC
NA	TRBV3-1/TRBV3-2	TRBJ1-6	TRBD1	CASRGQENSPLHF	TGTGCCAGCAGGGGACAGGAGAATTCACCCCTCCACTTT
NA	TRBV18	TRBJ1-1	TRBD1	CASSQDRVEAFF	TGTGCCAGCTCACAAGACAGGGTTGAAGCTTTCTTT
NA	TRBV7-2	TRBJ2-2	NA	CASSLMTSGSVAGELFF	TGTGCCAGCAGCTTAATGACGTCCGGGAGCGTCGCCGGGGAGCTGTTTTTT
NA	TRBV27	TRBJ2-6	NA	CASSRGRQNPGANVLTF	TGTGCCAGCAGTCGCGGTCGACAGAACCCTGGGGCCAACGTCCTGACTTTC
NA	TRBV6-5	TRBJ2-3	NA	CASRLGRLGPDTQYF	TGTGCCAGCAGACTGGGGCGATTGGGCCCAGATACGCAGTATTTT
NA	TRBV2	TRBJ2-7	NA	CASSGLAGQYF	TGTGCCAGCAGTGGCCTCGCGGGGCAGTACTTC
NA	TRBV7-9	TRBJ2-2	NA	CASSLVSRNTGELFF	TGTGCCAGCAGCTTAGTTAGCAGGAACACCGGGGAGCTGTTTTTT
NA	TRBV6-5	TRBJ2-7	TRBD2	CASSRGGSHEQYF	TGTGCCAGCAGTCGGGGGGGCAGCCACGAGCAGTACTTC
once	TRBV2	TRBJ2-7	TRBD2	CASKEREDDEQYF	TGTGCCAGCAAGGAGCGGGAGGACGACGAGCAGTACTTC
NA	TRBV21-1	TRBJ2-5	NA	CASSRRRQGYQETQYF	TGTGCCAGCAGCAGGAGGCGACAGGGGTACCAAGAGACCCAGTACTTC
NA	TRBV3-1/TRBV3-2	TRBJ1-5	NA	CASSQDRHGSPQHF	TGTGCCAGCAGCCAAGATCGCCACGGTTCGCCCCAGCATTTT
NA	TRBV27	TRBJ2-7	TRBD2	CASRRLAGGNEQYF	TGTGCCAGCAGGCGACTAGCGGGAGGTAACGAGCAGTACTTC
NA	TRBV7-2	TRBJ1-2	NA	CASSLESGGYGYTF	TGTGCCAGCAGCTTAGAAAGCGGGGGCTATGGCTACACCTTC
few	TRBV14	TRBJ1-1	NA	CASSQMGGLNTEAFF	TGTGCCAGCAGCCAAATGGGGGGGTTGAACACTGAAGCTTTCTTT
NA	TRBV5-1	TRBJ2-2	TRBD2	CASGRTSGTAGELFF	TGCGCCAGCGGTAGGACTAGCGGGACTGCCGGGGAGCTGTTTTTT
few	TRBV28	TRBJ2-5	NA	CASSFLQGRETQYF	TGTGCCAGCAGTTTCCTACAGGGGAGGGAGACCCAGTACTTC
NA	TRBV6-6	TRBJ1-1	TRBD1	CASSHQTGEGTEAFF	TGTGCCAGCAGCCACCAGACAGGGGAGGGCACTGAAGCTTTCTTT
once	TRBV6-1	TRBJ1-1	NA	CASSEAGSMNTEAFF	TGTGCCAGCAGTGAAGCCGGGTCAATGAACACTGAAGCTTTCTTT
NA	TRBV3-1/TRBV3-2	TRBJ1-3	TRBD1	CASGRQGAGNTIYF	TGTGCCAGCGGACGACAGGGGGCTGGAAACACCATATATTTT
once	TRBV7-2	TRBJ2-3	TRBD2	CASSLVGGSSDTQYF	TGTGCCAGCAGCTTAGTCGGGGGGTCTTCGGATACGCAGTATTTT
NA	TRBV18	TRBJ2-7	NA	CASSLTSSYEQYF	TGTGCCAGCTCACTTACTAGCTCCTACGAGCAGTACTTC
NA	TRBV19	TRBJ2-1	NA	CASSIIAVAYNEQFF	TGTGCCAGTAGTATAATAGCGGTAGCCTACAATGAGCAGTTCTTC
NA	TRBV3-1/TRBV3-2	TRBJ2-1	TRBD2	CASTQLGAGGGLNEQFF	TGTGCCAGCACCCAACTGGGAGCGGGAGGGGGCCTCAATGAGCAGTTCTTC
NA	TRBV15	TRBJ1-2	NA	CATSRGQDHINYGYTF	TGTGCCACCAGCAGAGGACAGGACCATATTAACTATGGCTACACCTTC
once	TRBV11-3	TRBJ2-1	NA	CASSLDNRVGEQFF	TGTGCCAGCAGCTTAGACAACAGGGTGGGAGAGCAGTTCTTC
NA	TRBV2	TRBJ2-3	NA	CASSEGTAKDTQYF	TGTGCCAGCAGTGAAGGGACAGCAAAAGATACGCAGTATTTT
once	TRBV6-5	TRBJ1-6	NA	CASSYPREGSPLHF	TGTGCCAGCAGTTACCCTCGTGAGGGATCACCCCTCCACTTT
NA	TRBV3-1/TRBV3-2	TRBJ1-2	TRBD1	CASSHLRQGASYGYTF	TGTGCCAGCAGCCACCTCCGACAGGGGGCGTCCTATGGCTACACCTTC
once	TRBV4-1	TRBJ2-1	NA	CASSQPLAINEQFF	TGCGCCAGCAGCCAACCACTAGCTATCAATGAGCAGTTCTTC
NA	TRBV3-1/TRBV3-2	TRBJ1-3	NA	CASRGGGNTIYF	TGTGCCAGCAGAGGAGGGGGAAACACCATATATTTT
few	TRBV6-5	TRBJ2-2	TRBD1	CASSLQGAIGELFF	TGTGCCAGCAGTCTTCAGGGGGCAATCGGGGAGCTGTTTTTT
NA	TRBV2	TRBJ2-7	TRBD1	CASSPGTGETDEQYF	TGTGCCAGCAGCCCAGGGACAGGGGAAACGGACGAGCAGTACTTC
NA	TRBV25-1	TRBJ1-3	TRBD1	CASSGQGPSGNTIYF	TGTGCCAGCAGCGGACAGGGCCCCTCTGGAAACACCATATATTTT
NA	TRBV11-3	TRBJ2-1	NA	CASSLGANNEQFF	TGTGCCAGCAGCTTAGGGGCCAACAATGAGCAGTTCTTC
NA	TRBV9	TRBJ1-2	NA	CASSRISGGYTF	TGTGCCAGCAGCCGCATATCGGGGGGCTACACCTTC
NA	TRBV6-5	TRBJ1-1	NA	CASTSLTGNTEAFF	TGTGCCAGCACTTCATTAACAGGGAACACTGAAGCTTTCTTT
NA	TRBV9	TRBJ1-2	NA	CASSVGEGRGYTF	TGTGCCAGCAGCGTAGGTGAGGGTCGGGGCTACACCTTC
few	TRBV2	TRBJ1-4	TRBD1	CASSEGTGRLNEKLFF	TGTGCCAGCAGTGAGGGGACAGGACGCCTTAATGAAAAACTGTTTTTT
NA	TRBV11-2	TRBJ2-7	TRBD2	CASSSTSVSYEQYF	TGTGCCAGCAGCTCGACTAGCGTGTCCTACGAGCAGTACTTC
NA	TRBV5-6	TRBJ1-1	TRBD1	CASSLPRGHLNTEAFF	TGTGCCAGCAGCCTACCAAGGGGGCATCTGAACACTGAAGCTTTCTTT
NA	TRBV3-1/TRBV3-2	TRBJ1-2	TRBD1	CASSHPSGINRGRNYGYTF	TGTGCCAGCAGTCACCCTTCCGGCATCAACAGGGGGCGCAACTATGGCTACACCTTC
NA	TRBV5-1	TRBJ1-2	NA	CASSGIQEKKNYGYTF	TGCGCCAGCAGCGGAATACAGGAGAAAAAGAACTATGGCTACACCTTC